The 6 T cell receptor beta chains given below trace back to one sample, sequenced in a study of T cells after yellow fever vaccination. TCRdb re-derived calls from the 5' RACE reads in MiXCR, one entry per CDR3 protein. The profile shows 50,000 or so distinct CDR3 sequences, 6% to 8% of them singletons. This sample comprised CD8+ T cells sorted from PBMCs, obtained around 14 days after the first yellow fever vaccination. These receptors were taken from a man between 18 and 29 years old who received the YFV17D yellow fever vaccine.

A word on this clonotype: Germline and junction disagree at one end, which may indicate a read error. CDR3: CAISPEVRHNEQFF. The CDR3 region has the DNA TGTGCCATCAGCCCCGAGGTCCGGCACAATGAGCAGTTCTTC. The chain is built from TRBV4-2 and TRBJ2-1; D unclear. The V gene's germline CDR1 is LGHNA and CDR2 YNFKEQ. This CDR3 has 14 amino acids.

This clonotype was found many times. The V and J genes are TRBV15 and TRBJ2-3, with TRBD2 matching 12 bases. CDR1 is LNHNV and CDR2 is YYDKDF in the germline V gene (reference sequence). The CDR3 totals 19 residues. The V gene end was trimmed by 2 bases and the J gene end by 2 bases; junction bases not matched to a gene: 11. CDR3 residues: CATSRYFTSGGMNTDTQYF. The CDR3 DNA reads as TGTGCCACCAGCAGATATTTCACTAGCGGGGGGATGAACACAGATACGCAGTATTTT.

This clonotype has a count of ten or more. The V call is TRBV27, the J call TRBJ2-5; the D is unclear. Between the trimmed V and J ends, which lost 4 bases and 4 bases, there was a span of 7 bases. The CDR3 runs 12 residues. CDR1 is MNHEY, CDR2 SMNVEV, per germline (reference sequence). In nucleotides, the CDR3 is TGTGCCAGCAGTTCATCGGGAGAGACCCAGTACTTC. Translation: CASSSSGETQYF.

In this sample, this clonotype turned up many times. Here the CDR3 DNA reads TGTGCCAGCAGCTACACCGGGACAGGTGGCGCCTACGAGCAGTACGTC. This encodes CASSYTGTGGAYEQYV. This chain uses TRBV6-5 with TRBJ2-7, with 8 bases that match TRBD1. The germline V gene has CDR1 MNHEY and CDR2 SVGAGI. The CDR3 runs to 16 residues. With 6 bases clipped from V and 2 bases from J, the junction kept 12 bases outside the gene matches.

This clonotype has a count of ten or more. The chain uses TRBV21-1 and TRBJ2-7; the table gives TRBD1 as D, unverified against the DNA. TRBV21-1 is flagged as a pseudogene. CDR3 size: 18 residues. This chain's CDR3 is CASSKADGAPPRAYEQYV. CDR3 DNA sequence: TGTGCCAGCAGCAAAGCGGACGGAGCACCACCCCGGGCCTACGAGCAGTACGTC.

This clonotype was detected ten times or more. V gene TRBV12-3 or TRBV12-4 combines with J gene TRBJ1-1; D not resolved. This CDR3 has 14 residues. Trimming took 8 bases from V and 4 from J, leaving 17 bases between them. The CDR3 loop is CASSSTLAGTEAFF. CDR3 coding DNA: TGTGCCAGCTCGTCGACCCTCGCTGGCACTGAAGCTTTCTTT.